This entry lists 11 T cell receptor beta chains sequenced from one sample in a study of technical replicates of blood from several donors. Measured with immunoSEQ multiplex PCR; TCRdb has only the in-frame clones, and not every one. The sample has about 83,000 clones; about 94% are singletons. Sequencing was performed on T cells isolated from PBMCs. The origin of the receptors is a human donor in good health.

The CDR3 protein is CASSQTSGSWGQYF. As DNA, the CDR3 is TGCGCCAGCAGCCAGACTAGCGGGAGTTGGGGGCAGTACTTC. J is TRBJ2-7 and V is TRBV4-1; the match to TRBD2 covers 12 bases. After removal of 3 bases from V and 9 bases from J, the junction contained 6 bases not matched to a gene. CDR3 size: 14 residues. Germline CDR1 MGHRA, CDR2 YSYEKL.

V and J are TRBV14 and TRBJ2-6; no clear D. Trimming took off 4 bases at V and 4 bases at J, with 5 bases between the two ends. This CDR3 spans 13 amino acids. CDR1 is SGHDN, CDR2 FVKESK, per germline. The CDR3 loop reads CASSPLGANVLTF. The CDR3 DNA is TGTGCCAGCAGCCCCCTCGGGGCCAACGTCCTGACTTTC. The variable domain in full, completed from reference TRBV14 and TRBJ2-6, reads EAGVTQFPSHSVIEKGQTVTLRCDPISGHDNLYWYRRVMGKEIKFLLHFVKESKQDESGMPNNRFLAERTGGTYSTLKVQPAELEDSGVYFCASSPLGANVLTFGAGSRLTVL.

V is TRBV27 and J is TRBJ2-2; TRBD1 agrees at 9 bases. The CDR3 spans 19 residues. In germline, CDR1 is MNHEY, CDR2 SMNVEV (reference sequence). The J segment lost 7 bases and the V segment lost 4 bases, leaving 19 bases of the junction unmatched. This chain's CDR3 is CASSSLMFRGQGVGGELFF. Here the CDR3 DNA reads TGTGCCAGCAGTTCTTTGATGTTTAGGGGACAGGGTGTAGGCGGGGAGCTGTTTTTT.

The chain employs TRBV4-2 and TRBJ2-7; D perhaps matches TRBD2 (5 bases). The germline CDR1 and CDR2 sequences are LGHNA and YNFKEQ. This CDR3 is built from 14 residues. V was pared by 1 base and J by 3 bases, with 10 bases between. CDR3 in DNA: TGTGCCAGCAGCCAAGGATCGGGGAGCTACGAGCAGTACTTC. Translation: CASSQGSGSYEQYF.

The chain combines TRBV4-1 with TRBJ2-7, with D maybe TRBD2 (5 bases). This CDR3 has 14 residues. Trimming removed 1 base at V and 3 bases at J, with 10 bases between. Looked up from germline, CDR1 is MGHRA and CDR2 is YSYEKL. CDR3 sequence reads: CASSQAGSDYEQYF. The CDR3 nucleotides read TGCGCCAGCAGCCAAGCGGGATCGGACTACGAGCAGTACTTC.

This rearrangement joins TRBV10-3 to TRBJ2-5; the match to TRBD2 covers 12 bases. V dropped 11 bases and J dropped 5; count of bases not matched to a gene: 15. CDR3 size: 16 residues. From germline, CDR1 is ENHRY and CDR2 SYGVKD. DNA for the CDR3: TGTGCCCCGGGGGAGCTTCTAGCGGGAGGGTGGGAGACCCAGTACTTC. Translated, it gives CAPGELLAGGWETQYF.

The rearrangement links TRBV7-2 to TRBJ1-4, with D tentatively TRBD1 (5 bases). The germline CDR1 and CDR2 sequences are SGHTA and FQGNSA. The CDR3 runs to 15 residues. The V end lost 0 bases, the J end lost 7 bases, and 12 bases lay between the germline ends. The CDR3 spells CASSLAPGLGEKLFF. CDR3 sequence (DNA): TGTGCCAGCAGCTTAGCGCCAGGGCTGGGTGAAAAACTGTTTTTT.

The chain combines TRBV28 with TRBJ1-1; TRBD1 matches at 7 bases. Trimming at V came to 2 bases and at J to 6 bases, leaving 3 bases not matched to a gene. The CDR3 is made up of 13 amino acids. Germline CDR1 and CDR2: MDHEN and SYDVKM. CDR3 nucleotides: TGTGCCAGCAGTTTACTACAGGGGCCTGAAGCTTTCTTT. Residues: CASSLLQGPEAFF.

This clone appeared a single time. CDR3 amino acids: CASSSGLAGVEQFF. CDR3 bases: TGTGCCAGCAGCTCGGGACTAGCGGGAGTTGAGCAGTTCTTC. The chain uses TRBV11-3 and TRBJ2-1; 14 bases fit TRBD2. Germline lookup yields CDR1 SGHNT and CDR2 YENEEA. The CDR3 length is 14 residues. V dropped 4 bases and J dropped 9; count of bases not matched to a gene: 2.

The V gene is TRBV30, the J gene TRBJ1-6, with a tentative D call TRBD1 (6 bases). The CDR3 sequence is 17 residues long. V lost 8 bases, J lost 1 base, and 21 bases lay in between. Germline V gene sequence: CDR1 GTSNPN, CDR2 SVGIG (reference sequence). CDR3 sequence reads: CALRGGLGGSYNSPLHF. CDR3 DNA sequence: TGTGCCCTTCGGGGGGGGCTTGGAGGGTCCTATAATTCACCCCTCCACTTT.

The chain uses TRBV7-9 and TRBJ2-3, with D perhaps matching TRBD2 (6 bases). Trimming took off 5 bases at V and 2 bases at J, with 20 bases between the two ends. The CDR3 loop spans 17 amino acids. From germline, CDR1 is SEHNR and CDR2 FQNEAQ (reference sequence). CDR3 sequence: CASSILEGGGFTDTQYF. CDR3 sequence (DNA): TGTGCCAGCAGCATTTTGGAGGGCGGAGGTTTCACAGATACGCAGTATTTT. The full variable domain, completed using reference TRBV7-9 and TRBJ2-3, is DTGVSQNPRHKITKRGQNVTFRCDPISEHNRLYWYRQTLGQGPEFLTYFQNEAQLEKSRLLSDRFSAERPKGSFSTLEIQRTEQGDSAMYLCASSILEGGGFTDTQYFGPGTRLTVL.